The present T cell receptor (beta chain) was sequenced within a study of monozygotic twins with inflammatory bowel disease. This CDR3 has 13 amino acids. Per germline, CDR1 MNHEY and CDR2 SMNVEV (reference sequence). TCRdb reworked the 5' RACE reads into one entry per CDR3 protein, no DNA. This sample's table reports about 300,000 distinct CDR3 sequences. The sample taken for sequencing was blood. The TCR was taken from a human donor with ulcerative colitis or Crohn's disease, or a healthy co-twin of an affected twin (not recorded which). The chain couples TRBV27 to TRBJ2-7; TCRdb proposes TRBD2, but this gene call is untestable without DNA. The chain's CDR3 is CASSFLSGSAQYF.